A selection of T cell receptor beta chains follows, all from one sample in a study of early T cells in non-severe SARS-CoV-2 infection. Via MiXCR, TCRdb re-called the 5' RACE reads, giving one row per CDR3 protein. The repertoire holds 50,000 to 60,000 distinct CDR3 sequences, 12% seen once, with more than 1.1% in the top ten. The material sequenced was whole blood. These receptors all come from an adult who was a healthcare worker with PCR-confirmed SARS-CoV-2 infection or an uninfected control (not recorded which). Both conserved end residues are part of each CDR3. The D gene is left open where the match is weak. Where a row states a size, it is once, few, many or the class of an expanded clone; other rows omit it.

v_call	j_call	d_call	clone_size	cdr3_aa	cdr3_nt
TRBV12-3/TRBV12-4	TRBJ2-7	.	many	CASSFLATKSYEQYF	TGTGCCAGCAGTTTCTTAGCGACAAAGTCCTACGAGCAGTACTTC
TRBV7-8	TRBJ1-4	.	many	CASSSYRLGATNEKLFF	TGTGCCAGCAGCTCTTATCGGCTAGGGGCCACTAATGAAAAACTGTTTTTT
TRBV10-3	TRBJ2-4	.	.	CAISETGENIQYF	TGTGCCATCAGTGAGACGGGGGAAAACATTCAGTACTTC
TRBV7-9	TRBJ2-5	.	.	CASSRPEETQYF	TGTGCCAGCAGCCGACCTGAAGAGACCCAGTACTTC
TRBV27	TRBJ2-2	.	.	CASSPSYMGDTGELFF	TGTGCCAGCAGTCCCTCTTACATGGGAGACACCGGGGAGCTGTTTTTT
TRBV11-3	TRBJ1-1	.	.	CASSLMGRPLENTEAFF	TGTGCCAGCAGCTTAATGGGACGTCCATTGGAGAACACTGAAGCTTTCTTT
TRBV29-1	TRBJ2-3	.	.	CSVDGQQTPSTDTQYF	TGCAGCGTTGACGGGCAGCAAACTCCTAGCACAGATACGCAGTATTTT
TRBV19	TRBJ2-3	TRBD1	few	CASGAGGTDTQYF	TGTGCCAGTGGGGCAGGGGGAACGGATACGCAGTATTTT
TRBV10-3	TRBJ1-2	TRBD1	many	CAISEPGRSRTGASYGYTF	TGTGCCATCAGTGAGCCCGGCCGTTCGCGGACAGGGGCCTCTTATGGCTACACCTTC
TRBV29-1	TRBJ2-3	TRBD2	few	CSVGLPLAGPTDTQYF	TGCAGCGTCGGCTTACCGTTAGCGGGGCCCACAGATACGCAGTATTTT
TRBV9	TRBJ2-5	.	.	CASSVGAGRPQETQYF	TGTGCCAGCAGCGTAGGAGCGGGCCGCCCCCAAGAGACCCAGTACTTC
TRBV18	TRBJ2-7	TRBD2	many	CASSPGRTRTEQYF	TGTGCCAGCTCACCAGGGCGGACTAGAACCGAGCAGTACTTC
TRBV11-2	TRBJ2-4	.	.	CASSLDVVRIAKNIQYF	TGTGCCAGCAGCTTAGATGTCGTCAGGATAGCCAAAAACATTCAGTACTTC
TRBV4-3	TRBJ1-2	.	few	CASSHRPGGYGYTF	TGCGCCAGCAGCCATAGGCCCGGGGGCTATGGCTACACCTTC
TRBV20-1	TRBJ2-2	.	few	CSARDRSHRSTGELFF	TGCAGTGCTAGAGATCGAAGTCACCGGAGCACCGGGGAGCTGTTTTTT
TRBV11-2	TRBJ1-5	TRBD1	many	CASSPDRGPQHF	TGTGCCAGCAGCCCAGACAGGGGGCCCCAGCATTTT
TRBV20-1	TRBJ1-4	.	many	CSARDQGGDEKLFF	TGCAGTGCTAGAGATCAAGGGGGGGATGAAAAACTGTTTTTT
TRBV28	TRBJ1-4	TRBD1	few	CASSPPGQVEKLFF	TGTGCCAGCAGTCCACCGGGACAGGTCGAAAAACTGTTTTTT
TRBV5-1	TRBJ1-2	.	.	CASSRGFGGYTF	TGCGCCAGCAGCCGAGGATTTGGGGGCTACACCTTC
TRBV19	TRBJ2-7	.	many	CASSPPWTYEQYF	TGTGCCAGTAGCCCCCCGTGGACCTACGAGCAGTACTTC
TRBV6-1	TRBJ1-1	.	.	CASSEASAVNTEAFF	TGTGCCAGCAGTGAAGCTAGTGCAGTGAACACTGAAGCTTTCTTT
TRBV11-2	TRBJ2-5	.	few	CASRPGGETQYF	TGTGCCAGCAGACCAGGGGGGGAGACCCAGTACTTC
TRBV2	TRBJ1-6	.	.	CASSERPNNSPLHF	TGTGCCAGCAGTGAGAGGCCGAATAATTCACCCCTCCACTTT
TRBV4-3	TRBJ2-1	TRBD2	.	CASSRWTSGGEQFF	TGCGCCAGCAGCCGTTGGACTAGCGGGGGAGAGCAGTTCTTC
TRBV12-3/TRBV12-4	TRBJ1-5	TRBD1	.	CASSLGTGYSNQPQHF	TGTGCCAGCAGTTTAGGGACAGGGTATAGCAATCAGCCCCAGCATTTT
TRBV10-1	TRBJ2-7	TRBD1	.	CASSPWAGGAEQYF	TGCGCCAGCAGTCCCTGGGCAGGGGGCGCCGAGCAGTACTTC
TRBV29-1	TRBJ1-1	.	few	CSVELLNTEAFF	TGCAGCGTTGAACTCTTGAACACTGAAGCCTTCTTT
TRBV19	TRBJ2-3	.	many	CASSVSVSTDTQYF	TGTGCCAGTAGTGTGAGCGTTAGCACAGATACGCAGTATTTT
TRBV10-2	TRBJ1-1	.	many	CATSGGSLEAFF	TGCGCCACCTCCGGGGGTAGTCTAGAAGCTTTCTTT
TRBV9	TRBJ2-1	.	.	CASSAPGSGAYNEQFF	TGTGCCAGCAGCGCCCCCGGCTCAGGGGCATACAATGAGCAGTTCTTC
TRBV19	TRBJ2-7	.	.	CASSIREGGPYEQYF	TGTGCCAGTAGTATTCGTGAGGGGGGGCCCTACGAGCAGTACTTC
TRBV29-1	TRBJ2-5	TRBD2	.	CSVAGGPETQYF	TGCAGCGTTGCGGGGGGGCCAGAGACCCAGTACTTC
TRBV5-5	TRBJ2-1	TRBD1	many	CASSRDRAGSYNEQFF	TGTGCCAGCAGCCGGGACAGGGCAGGCTCCTACAATGAGCAGTTCTTC
TRBV11-1	TRBJ2-7	TRBD1	few	CASSSDRGPYEQYF	TGTGCCAGCAGCTCCGACAGGGGCCCCTACGAGCAGTACTTC
TRBV7-2	TRBJ1-2	.	.	CASSLIAGIGDYGYTF	TGTGCCAGCAGCCTAATTGCCGGGATAGGGGACTATGGCTACACCTTC
TRBV5-5	TRBJ2-1	.	.	CASSFPGISYNEQFF	TGTGCCAGCAGCTTTCCGGGGATCTCCTACAATGAGCAGTTCTTC
TRBV29-1	TRBJ1-3	.	many	CSVAGNPRSGNTIYF	TGCAGCGTTGCAGGGAATCCTAGATCTGGAAACACCATATATTTT
TRBV9	TRBJ2-6	.	.	CASSVGVRGSGANVLTF	TGTGCCAGCAGCGTAGGTGTCCGGGGCTCTGGGGCCAACGTCCTGACTTTC
TRBV25-1	TRBJ1-2	TRBD1	few	CASRGQGQGGYTF	TGTGCCAGCAGAGGACAGGGTCAGGGAGGCTACACCTTC